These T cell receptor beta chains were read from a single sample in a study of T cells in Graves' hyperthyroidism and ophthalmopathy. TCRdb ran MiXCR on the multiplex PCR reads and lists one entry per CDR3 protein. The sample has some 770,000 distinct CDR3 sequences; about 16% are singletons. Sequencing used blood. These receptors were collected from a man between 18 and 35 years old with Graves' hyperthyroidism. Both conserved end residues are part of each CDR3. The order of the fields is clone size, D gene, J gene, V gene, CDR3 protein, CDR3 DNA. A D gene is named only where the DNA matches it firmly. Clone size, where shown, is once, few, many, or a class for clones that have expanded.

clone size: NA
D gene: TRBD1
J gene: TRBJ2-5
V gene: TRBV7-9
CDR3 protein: CASSLTGTYPGETQYF
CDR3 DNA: TGTGCCAGCAGCCTGACAGGGACCTACCCTGGGGAGACCCAGTACTTC

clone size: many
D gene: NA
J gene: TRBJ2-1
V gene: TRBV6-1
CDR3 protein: CATLSSSYNEQFF
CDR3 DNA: TGTGCCACCCTCAGTAGCTCCTACAATGAGCAGTTCTTC

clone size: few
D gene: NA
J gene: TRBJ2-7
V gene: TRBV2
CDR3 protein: CASSERWDGTYEQYF
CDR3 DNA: TGTGCCAGCAGTGAAAGGTGGGACGGAACCTACGAGCAGTACTTC

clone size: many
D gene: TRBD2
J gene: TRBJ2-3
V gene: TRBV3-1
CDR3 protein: CASRRTSGSEIDTQYF
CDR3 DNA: TGTGCCAGCAGGCGTACTAGCGGGAGTGAGATAGATACGCAGTATTTT

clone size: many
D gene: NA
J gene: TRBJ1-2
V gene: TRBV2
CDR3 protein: CASSEAHWGKQGGYTF
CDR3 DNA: TGTGCCAGCAGTGAAGCGCATTGGGGAAAGCAAGGGGGCTACACCTTC

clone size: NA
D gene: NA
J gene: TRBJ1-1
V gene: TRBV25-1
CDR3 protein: CASSESGDTEAFF
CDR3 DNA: TGTGCCAGCAGTGAATCGGGAGACACTGAAGCTTTCTTT

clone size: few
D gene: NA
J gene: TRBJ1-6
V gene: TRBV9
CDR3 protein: CASSVDTGRGSPLHF
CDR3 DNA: TGTGCCAGCAGCGTAGACACAGGGAGGGGATCACCCCTCCACTTT

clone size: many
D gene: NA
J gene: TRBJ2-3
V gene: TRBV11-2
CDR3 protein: CASSLVGLPGSTDTQYF
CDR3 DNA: TGTGCCAGCAGCTTAGTGGGACTCCCAGGAAGCACAGATACGCAGTATTTT

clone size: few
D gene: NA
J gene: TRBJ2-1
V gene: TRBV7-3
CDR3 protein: CASSFGTMGEQFF
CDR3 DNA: TGTGCCAGCAGCTTCGGGACAATGGGTGAGCAGTTCTTC

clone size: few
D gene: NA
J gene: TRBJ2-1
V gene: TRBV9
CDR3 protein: CASSVGDSNNEQFF
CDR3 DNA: TGTGCCAGCAGCGTAGGGGACTCAAACAATGAGCAGTTCTTC

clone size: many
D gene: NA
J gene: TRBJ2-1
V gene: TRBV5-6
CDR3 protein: CASSFDEVASRDEQFF
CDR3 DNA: TGTGCCAGCAGCTTTGACGAGGTGGCCAGCCGGGATGAGCAGTTCTTC

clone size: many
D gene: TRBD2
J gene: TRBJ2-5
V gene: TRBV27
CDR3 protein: CASSLAGVLETQYF
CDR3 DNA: TGTGCCAGCAGTTTAGCGGGAGTTTTAGAGACCCAGTACTTC

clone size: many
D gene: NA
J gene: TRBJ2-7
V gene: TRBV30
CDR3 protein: CAWSGKGRYEQYF
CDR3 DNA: TGTGCCTGGAGTGGAAAGGGCAGGTACGAGCAGTACTTC

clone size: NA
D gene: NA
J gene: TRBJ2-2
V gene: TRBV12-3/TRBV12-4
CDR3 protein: CASSAGPDTGELFF
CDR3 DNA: TGTGCCAGCAGTGCGGGCCCAGACACCGGGGAGCTGTTTTTT

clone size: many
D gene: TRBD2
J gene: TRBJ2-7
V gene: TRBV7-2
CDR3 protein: CASPTGLAGGRSSYEQYF
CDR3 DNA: TGTGCCAGCCCCACCGGACTAGCGGGAGGCCGGAGCTCCTACGAGCAGTACTTC

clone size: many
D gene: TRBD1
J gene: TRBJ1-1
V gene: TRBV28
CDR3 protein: CASSRTGDTEAFF
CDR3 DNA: TGTGCCAGCAGTCGTACAGGGGACACTGAAGCTTTCTTT